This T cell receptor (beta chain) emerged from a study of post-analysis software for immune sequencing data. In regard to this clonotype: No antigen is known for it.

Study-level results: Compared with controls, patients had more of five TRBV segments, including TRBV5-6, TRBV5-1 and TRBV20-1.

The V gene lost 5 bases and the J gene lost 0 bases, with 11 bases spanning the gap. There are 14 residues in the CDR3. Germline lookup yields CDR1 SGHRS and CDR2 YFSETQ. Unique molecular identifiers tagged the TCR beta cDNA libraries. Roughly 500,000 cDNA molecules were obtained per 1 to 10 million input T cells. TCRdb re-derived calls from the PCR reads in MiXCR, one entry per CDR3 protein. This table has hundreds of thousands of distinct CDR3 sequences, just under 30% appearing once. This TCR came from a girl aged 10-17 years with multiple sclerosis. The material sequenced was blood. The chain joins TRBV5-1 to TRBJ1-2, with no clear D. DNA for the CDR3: TGCGCCAGCAGATTGACGGGAGCTAACTATGGCTACACCTTC. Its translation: CASRLTGANYGYTF.